Shown below are 15 T cell receptor beta chains from a single sample sequenced in a study of liver allograft versus peripheral blood T cells. Study-wide background: Repertoires from peripheral blood of liver transplant recipients were compared with those inside their transplanted livers.

TCRdb used MiXCR to reprocess the reads, holding one entry per CDR3 protein. This repertoire shows approximately 8,600 distinct CDR3 sequences, approximately 15% found once; its top ten account for 1.5% to 2%. The receptors originated from a human patient who had a liver transplant. Some T cells may be the graft donor's.

The chain recombines TRBV7-9 with TRBJ1-2; TRBD1 is a possible D gene (5 bases). The CDR3 loop spans 15 amino acids. The ends were cut back, 5 bases at V and 4 bases at J, with 17 bases in the middle. Germline assignment: CDR1 SEHNR and CDR2 FQNEAQ (reference sequence). The CDR3 reads CASSPGAGIGYGYTF. CDR3 DNA: TGTGCCAGCAGCCCTGGGGCAGGGATCGGCTATGGCTACACCTTC.

A note on this clonotype: A far larger clone is one base from this, pointing to a likely read error. The gene calls are TRBV6-2 or TRBV6-3 and TRBJ1-2, with D possibly TRBD1 on 6 matching bases. The germline V and J ends were trimmed by 10 bases and 7 bases, with 25 bases remaining between them. CDR1 and CDR2 (germline): MNHEY, SVGEGT. This CDR3 comprises 15 residues. CDR3 amino acids: CANSFGAGGEIGYTF. As DNA, the CDR3 is TGTGCCAACTCCTTCGGGGCGGGGGGCGAGATTGGCTACACCTTC.

By frequency in the sample, this clonotype is medium-sized. V and J are TRBV20-1 and TRBJ1-2; D ambiguous. The CDR3 consists of 12 residues. Trimming stripped 6 bases from V and 7 bases from J, with 15 bases between. Looked up from germline, CDR1 is DFQATT and CDR2 is SNEGSKA (reference sequence). The CDR3 nucleotides read TGCAGTGCAGTACAGAGCTCTATTGGCTACACCTTC. Translation: CSAVQSSIGYTF.

By share, this clonotype counts as medium-sized (0.01 to 0.1%). This chain joins TRBV6-6 and TRBJ1-2; TRBD1 agrees at 7 bases. J lost 4 bases, V lost 7 bases, and 24 bases had no gene match. The CDR3 covers 19 residues. Germline CDR1 reads MNHNY; CDR2 reads SVGAGI (reference sequence). CDR3 nucleotide sequence: TGTGCCAGCACCAGGACTGGAGGGACAGTCACTTCGTACCCCTATGGCTACACCTTC. It specifies CASTRTGGTVTSYPYGYTF.

By share of the sample, this clonotype is medium-sized. The genes are TRBV6-5 and TRBJ2-1; D is ambiguous. Germline V lookup: CDR1 MNHEY, CDR2 SVGAGI. There are 16 residues in the CDR3. V was clipped by 4 bases and J by 0 bases, with 13 bases between them. The CDR3 spells CASSFDSWSSYNEQFF. The CDR3, as DNA: TGTGCCAGCAGTTTCGACTCCTGGAGCTCCTACAATGAGCAGTTCTTC.

In its sample, this clonotype was seen many times. This chain links TRBV29-1 with TRBJ1-4; D gene unclear. Trimming shortened V by 6 bases and J by 0 bases, and 11 bases separated the two germline ends. CDR1 SQVTM and CDR2 ANQGSEA come from the germline V gene. This CDR3 comprises 14 residues. CDR3 coding DNA: TGCAGCGTCTCGGGCCCCACAACTAATGAAAAACTGTTTTTT. It translates to CSVSGPTTNEKLFF.

This clonotype was seen a handful of times. The chain has TRBV2 and TRBJ1-2; D is unclear. CDR1 is SNHLY, CDR2 FYNNEI, per germline. The CDR3 contains 13 residues. V shed 1 base and J shed 7 bases, with 10 bases lying between them. The CDR3 region is CASSEVVDGGYTF. CDR3 sequence (DNA): TGTGCCAGCAGTGAAGTAGTAGACGGTGGCTACACCTTC.

This chain links TRBV20-1 with TRBJ2-1, with D perhaps TRBD1 or TRBD2 (6 bases each). CDR3 length: 12 amino acids. Germline loops: CDR1 DFQATT, CDR2 SNEGSKA (reference sequence). This chain's CDR3 is CGGRGTYNEQFF. CDR3 nucleotide sequence: TGCGGGGGGCGGGGCACCTACAATGAGCAGTTCTTC.

This clonotype was counted many times. The rearrangement uses TRBV5-1 and TRBJ1-2, with 7 bases fitting TRBD1. Per germline, CDR1 SGHRS and CDR2 YFSETQ. J lost 3 bases, V lost 4 bases, and 9 bases had no gene match. The CDR3 loop spans 15 amino acids. The CDR3 region has the DNA TGCGCCAGCAGCAGTATGGGACAGAACTACTATGGCTACACCTTC. Amino acid sequence: CASSSMGQNYYGYTF.

This clonotype ranks as medium-sized. This chain joins TRBV27 and TRBJ2-2, with a tentative D call TRBD2 (6 bases). Trimming took off 6 bases at V and 4 bases at J, with 15 bases between the two ends. The CDR3 has 15 residues. Germline V gene lookup returns CDR1 MNHEY and CDR2 SMNVEV (reference sequence). CDR3 nucleotides: TGTGCCAGCAGCATGGGGGGTCGAGGCACCGGGGAGCTGTTTTTT. Translation gives CASSMGGRGTGELFF.

This clonotype was detected only a few times. The V gene is TRBV9, the J gene TRBJ2-3; no definite D call. CDR3 length: 14 residues. Trimming stripped 0 bases from V and 0 bases from J, with 5 bases between. Germline CDR1 and CDR2: SGDLS and YYNGEE. CDR3 coding DNA: TGTGCCAGCAGCGTAGTGGGTAGCACAGATACGCAGTATTTT. Encoded protein: CASSVVGSTDTQYF. The full variable domain, rest sourced from reference TRBV9 and TRBJ2-3, is DSGVTQTPKHLITATGQRVTLRCSPRSGDLSVYWYQQSLDQGLQFLIQYYNGEERAKGNILERFSAQQFPDLHSELNLSSLELGDSALYFCASSVVGSTDTQYFGPGTRLTVL.

The sample holds many counts of this clonotype. The chain combines TRBV6-5 with TRBJ1-1; the D gene is possibly TRBD1 (5 bases). V lost 2 bases and J lost 8, with 18 bases in between. The V gene's germline CDR1 is MNHEY and CDR2 SVGAGI. The CDR3 has 15 amino acids. CDR3 region: CASSYGRVESSEAFF. In DNA form, the CDR3 reads TGTGCCAGCAGTTACGGCAGGGTCGAATCCTCCGAAGCTTTCTTT.

This clonotype is medium-sized. This chain joins TRBV29-1 and TRBJ1-1; 9 bases fit TRBD1. In germline, CDR1 is SQVTM, CDR2 ANQGSEA. After removal of 4 bases from V and 1 base from J, the junction contained 7 bases not matched to a gene. CDR3 length equals 15 residues. The CDR3 spells CSVGGQGGWNTEAFF. For the CDR3, the DNA is TGCAGCGTTGGGGGACAGGGCGGTTGGAACACTGAAGCTTTCTTT.

The chain recombines TRBV12-3 or TRBV12-4 with TRBJ1-1; no reliable D call. The CDR3 is made up of 13 amino acids. V lost 3 bases and J 6 bases, leaving 11 bases between the germline ends. For the CDR3, the DNA is TGTGCCAGCAGTTTTCTGGGGAAGGCTGAAGCTTTCTTT. Protein sequence: CASSFLGKAEAFF.

The chain joins TRBV11-2 to TRBJ1-2, with D perhaps matching TRBD1 (5 bases). The germline V gene encodes CDR1 SGHAT and CDR2 FQNNGV. The CDR3 is 12 amino acids. V was pared by 4 bases and J by 8 bases, with 11 bases between. Here the CDR3 DNA reads TGTGCCAGCAGCTGGGGGGGTTCGGGCTACACCTTC. This encodes CASSWGGSGYTF.